Given below is one TCR beta chain in context. TCRdb reprocessed the RT-PCR reads via MiXCR and lists one record per CDR3 protein. This sample has about a million distinct CDR3 sequences, with around 17% found just once. The sample comes from a study of patients and donors after allogeneic stem cell transplantation. Germline CDR1 SGHTA, CDR2 FQGTGA. Between the trimmed V and J ends, which lost 5 bases and 6 bases, there was a span of 17 bases. The CDR3 length is 15 residues. V and J are TRBV7-3 and TRBJ2-1; D is perhaps TRBD2 (6 bases). Sequenced input: blood, either unsorted or a sorted T cell fraction (not recorded which). The receptor was derived from a human donor who was either an allogeneic HSCT recipient or a stem cell or donor lymphocyte infusion donor (not recorded which). It is not recorded whose cells these are; they may come from a transplant donor. The CDR3 nucleotides are TGTGCCAGCAGCCGAAGCGGGCTAGCCCCCAATGAGCAGTTCTTC. This gives the protein CASSRSGLAPNEQFF.